This T cell receptor beta chain was recorded in a study of CD8 T cells in ankylosing spondylitis. Study-level findings and limits: Disease-linked clones reportedly concentrated significantly in matched ankylosing spondylitis synovial fluid. Characteristic of ankylosing spondylitis blood, it appeared, was a TCR beta motif comprising roughly eight highly homologous variants.

Notes on this clonotype: Its antigen is undetermined.

The V end was cut by 7 bases, the J end by 8 bases, with 12 bases between. The length of the CDR3 is 11 residues. Germline CDR1 DFQATT, CDR2 SNEGSKA (reference sequence). With molecular barcodes, quantitative 5'-RACE was used to make the TCR beta libraries. TCRdb re-derived calls from the 5' RACE reads in MiXCR, one entry per CDR3 protein. Counted here are some 840,000 distinct CDR3 sequences, roughly 10% occurring once; the ten biggest clones make up approximately 0.46%. The sequenced sample was blood, either unsorted or a sorted T cell fraction (not recorded which). This sequence originates from a male donor with ankylosing spondylitis. The rearrangement uses TRBV20-1 and TRBJ2-1; tentative D call: TRBD2 (6 bases). CDR3 amino acids: CSVVPGDEQFF. The DNA for the CDR3 is TGCAGTGTTGTCCCGGGGGATGAGCAGTTCTTC.